These T cell receptor beta chains were read from a single sample in a study of T cells in Graves' hyperthyroidism and ophthalmopathy. In TCRdb, the multiplex PCR reads were re-called with MiXCR into one record per CDR3 protein. Seen here are 310,000 or so distinct CDR3 sequences, approximately 17% observed once, and the top ten hold approximately 57%. The sample was blood. The source of these receptors is a woman in her fifties or sixties with Graves' ophthalmopathy. Each CDR3 is given with its conserved first and last residue. The D gene is left open where the match is weak. The size entry is marked missing in some rows and otherwise reads once, few, many or a size class.

many	TRBJ1-5	TRBV20-1	TRBD1	TGCAGTGCTACTCAGGGGGCAGGTAGCAATCAGCCCCAGCATTTT	CSATQGAGSNQPQHF
few	TRBJ2-7	TRBV9	-	TGTGCCAGCAGCGTCGGATCAGGGGTAAGATCCTACGAGCAGTACTTC	CASSVGSGVRSYEQYF
many	TRBJ2-2	TRBV7-8	TRBD2	TGTGCCAGCAGCTTCCGGGAGGGGAGCGGGGAGCTGTTTTTT	CASSFREGSGELFF
few	TRBJ1-3	TRBV30	-	TGTGCCTGGAGTGTAATGGGGGCGACTGGAAACACCATATATTTT	CAWSVMGATGNTIYF
many	TRBJ1-1	TRBV18	TRBD1	TGTGCCAGCTCACCTCTCCGGGACAGGGCTACAGCTGAAGCTTTCTTT	CASSPLRDRATAEAFF
-	TRBJ2-1	TRBV2	TRBD2	TGTGCCAGCAGAGAGACTAGCGGAGCTTACAATGAGCAGTTCTTC	CASRETSGAYNEQFF
-	TRBJ2-1	TRBV7-6	TRBD2	TGTGCCAGCAGTAGTAGCGGGAGTTTGGCCTACAATGAGCAGTTCTTC	CASSSSGSLAYNEQFF
-	TRBJ2-7	TRBV19	-	TGTGCCAGTAGGCCAGGGGGCGGGGGCTACGAGCAGTACTTC	CASRPGGGGYEQYF
many	TRBJ2-7	TRBV4-1	-	TGCGCCAGCAGCCGCATTCGCTGGGACGGTTCCTACGAGCAGTACTTC	CASSRIRWDGSYEQYF
many	TRBJ1-1	TRBV11-2	TRBD1	TGTGCCAGCAGGTACCAGGGACAGCTGATGAACACTGAAGCTTTCTTT	CASRYQGQLMNTEAFF
few	TRBJ1-1	TRBV4-1	-	TGCGCCAGCAGCCAACCAGACTCCGACCTGAACACTGAAGCTTTCTTT	CASSQPDSDLNTEAFF
-	TRBJ2-7	TRBV20-1	TRBD2	TGCAGTGCTAGACGGGAGGTGGACTACGAGCAGTACTTC	CSARREVDYEQYF
many	TRBJ1-5	TRBV6-1	TRBD1	TGTGCCAGCAGTTCCCGGGACAGGGGATTGTCACAGCCCCAGCATTTT	CASSSRDRGLSQPQHF
-	TRBJ2-3	TRBV9	-	TGTGCCAGCAGCTCCCGTGCGGTGAACCCCACAGATACGCAGTATTTT	CASSSRAVNPTDTQYF
once	TRBJ2-3	TRBV4-2	-	TGTGCCAGCAGCCAAGACCCTACTCGCGGAGATACGCAGTATTTT	CASSQDPTRGDTQYF
-	TRBJ2-1	TRBV5-6	TRBD2	TGTGCCAGCAGCTCGCGGACTAGCGGGAGAATGAATGAGCAGTTCTTC	CASSSRTSGRMNEQFF
many	TRBJ2-1	TRBV7-2	TRBD1	TGTGCCAGCAGCTTAGTCTCAGGACAGGGGAACAATGAGCAGTTCTTC	CASSLVSGQGNNEQFF
many	TRBJ2-2	TRBV20-1	-	TGCAGTGCTAGAGATCCGGCGGGAACCGGGGAGCTGTTTTTT	CSARDPAGTGELFF
-	TRBJ1-1	TRBV20-1	-	TGCAGTGCTAGAGGTACCAGGGCGACAGCTTTCTTT	CSARGTRATAFF
many	TRBJ2-5	TRBV20-1	TRBD2	TGCAGTGGAACCGGGACTAGCGGGACGCAAGAGACCCAGTACTTC	CSGTGTSGTQETQYF
few	TRBJ1-4	TRBV19	TRBD1	TGTGCCAGTACCAGAAGGACAGGAATTAATGAAAAACTGTTTTTT	CASTRRTGINEKLFF
-	TRBJ2-2	TRBV6-5	-	TGTGCCAGCAGTTACATTCCCGGGGATGGCGGGGAGCTGTTTTTT	CASSYIPGDGGELFF
-	TRBJ2-1	TRBV6-5	-	TGTGCCAGCAGTTACTCACGGAGGAGCTCCTACGAGCAGTTCTTC	CASSYSRRSSYEQFF
-	TRBJ2-7	TRBV20-1	-	TGCAGTGCTAGCCCCAGGGGGGGATACTACGAGCAGTACTTC	CSASPRGGYYEQYF
many	TRBJ1-6	TRBV28	-	TGTGCCAGCAGTTTCAGTCACTCACCCCTCCACTTT	CASSFSHSPLHF
many	TRBJ2-5	TRBV2	-	TGTGCCAGCAGCGTTACAGGGAGAGGGGAGACCCAGTACTTC	CASSVTGRGETQYF
few	TRBJ2-3	TRBV24-1	TRBD1	TGTGCCACCAGTGATTTAGCCGGACAGGTCAGCGATACGCAGTATTTT	CATSDLAGQVSDTQYF
-	TRBJ1-5	TRBV12-3/TRBV12-4	-	TGTGCCAGCAGTTTCGGCCAGGGCACTCAGCCCCAGCATTTT	CASSFGQGTQPQHF
many	TRBJ2-3	TRBV15	-	TGTGCCACCAGCAGAGGGGGAGTAGAGGCAGATACGCAGTATTTT	CATSRGGVEADTQYF
once	TRBJ1-2	TRBV20-1	-	TGCAGTGCTAGAGATGGGACCCCCGATGGCTACACCTTC	CSARDGTPDGYTF
many	TRBJ2-5	TRBV5-1	-	TGCGCCAGCAGCTTGGCGGGGACGGATGAAGAGACCCAGTACTTC	CASSLAGTDEETQYF
few	TRBJ1-5	TRBV19	-	TGTGCCAGTAGGTCGACAGCCTCCGAGGGCAATCAGCCCCAGCATTTT	CASRSTASEGNQPQHF
-	TRBJ2-7	TRBV6-2/TRBV6-3	TRBD1	TGTGCCAGCAGATCTTCCGGGACAGGGGGCTACGAGCAGTACTTC	CASRSSGTGGYEQYF
-	TRBJ2-1	TRBV18	-	TGTGCCCGCTCACCATTGCTAGACAATGAGCAGTTCTTC	CARSPLLDNEQFF
many	TRBJ2-7	TRBV6-2/TRBV6-3	-	TGTGCCAGCAGTTACACCCGGGCCGGGTTACACTACGAGCAGTACTTC	CASSYTRAGLHYEQYF
many	TRBJ2-7	TRBV12-3/TRBV12-4	-	TGTGCCAGCAGTTTCGGAGGATCCCTTAGTTTGTCCGAGCAGTACTTC	CASSFGGSLSLSEQYF
many	TRBJ1-5	TRBV24-1	TRBD1	TGTGCCACCAGTGAGAAGGGACAGGGAAATCAGCCCCAGCATTTT	CATSEKGQGNQPQHF
many	TRBJ2-3	TRBV6-1	TRBD1	TGTGCCAGCAGTGCAGGGTGGGGACAGAGCACAGATACGCAGTATTTT	CASSAGWGQSTDTQYF
-	TRBJ2-7	TRBV20-1	TRBD1	TGCAGTGCTAGGGGACAGGGGGTAAACGAGCAGTACTTC	CSARGQGVNEQYF
many	TRBJ1-4	TRBV7-2	-	TGTGCCAGCAGCTTAGATATGGGGGCCATCAATCAAAAACTGTTTTTT	CASSLDMGAINQKLFF